This entry lists 15 T cell receptor beta chains sequenced from one sample in a study of Ad26.COV2.S vaccination and SARS-CoV-2 variants. Treatment defined: about 20 received Ad26.COV2.S at low or high dose, single or two shots; about five received placebo; per-sample allocation not given. Material that was analyzed had been drawn on day 63 after the first vaccine or placebo injection. Profiled with immunoSEQ multiplex PCR; TCRdb holds only in-frame clones, not every one. The sample holds hundreds of thousands of clones; nearly 90% are singletons and the top ten take about 2.4%. The source material was peripheral blood, sampled in a trial of Ad26.COV2.S vaccine versus placebo. Receptors were obtained from a person between 18 and 65 years old who received the Ad26.COV2.S COVID-19 vaccine or a placebo.

The chain couples TRBV27 to TRBJ2-1, with TRBD2 identical over 7 bases. The CDR3 extends over 13 amino acids. Germline V CDR1 and CDR2: MNHEY, SMNVEV (reference sequence). Trimming took 5 bases from V and 5 from J; bases not matched to a gene: 3. CDR3 sequence (DNA): TGTGCCAGCAGTAAGGGACTACACAATGAGCAGTTCTTC. It specifies CASSKGLHNEQFF.

About this clone: Additional DNA sequences in this sample encode the identical CDR3. The CDR3 sequence: CASSLVSNYGYTF. The CDR3 region has the DNA TGCGCCAGCAGCTTGGTCAGCAACTATGGCTACACCTTC. J is TRBJ1-2 and V is TRBV5-1; D unresolved. The CDR3 runs to 13 residues. The germline CDR1 and CDR2 sequences are SGHRS and YFSETQ. Trimming removed 0 bases from V and 2 bases from J, with 5 bases in between.

The chain uses TRBV4-1 and TRBJ2-7; 9 bases align to TRBD2. Germline V CDR1 and CDR2: MGHRA, YSYEKL. The V segment lost 0 bases and the J segment 2 bases; nucleotides outside the gene matches: 5. This CDR3 contains 16 residues. CDR3 DNA: TGCGCCAGCAGCCAAGATAGGCGGGGGGGTACCTACGAGCAGTACTTC. Translating it yields CASSQDRRGGTYEQYF.

This sequence joins TRBV6-5 and TRBJ2-7; 11 bases map to TRBD2. The CDR3 runs 14 residues. Germline V lookup: CDR1 MNHEY, CDR2 SVGAGI. Losses at the gene ends were 8 bases for V and 0 bases for J; bases not matched to a gene: 3. For the CDR3, the DNA is TGTGCCAGCTCGCTAGCGGGAGGCTCCTACGAGCAGTACGTC. It codes for CASSLAGGSYEQYV.

V and J are TRBV10-3 and TRBJ1-5; 9 positions agree with TRBD1. Germline V gene data show CDR1 as ENHRY and CDR2 as SYGVKD. The CDR3 covers 15 residues. With V trimmed by 2 bases and J by 6 bases, 5 bases remained unmatched. This chain's CDR3 is CAISETGTGSQPQHF. CDR3 bases: TGTGCCATCAGTGAGACCGGGACAGGGAGTCAGCCCCAGCATTTT.

The count of this clone is one. Additional DNA sequences in this sample encode the identical CDR3. This chain joins TRBV24-1 and TRBJ1-4, with TRBD1 matching over 10 bases. Germline V lookup: CDR1 KGHDR, CDR2 SFDVKD. Trimming took 4 bases from V and 7 from J; bases not matched to a gene: 5. This CDR3 region has 15 residues. The CDR3 coding sequence is TGTGCCACCAGTGACCCAGGACAGGGGGGTGAAAAACTGTTTTTT. Amino acids: CATSDPGQGGEKLFF.

The chain has TRBV2 and TRBJ2-6; 9 positions agree with TRBD1. The CDR3 contains 19 residues. V trimming: 6 bases; J trimming: 0 bases; junction bases outside the gene matches: 12. Germline-derived CDR1 and CDR2 are SNHLY and FYNNEI. The CDR3 DNA follows: TGTGCCAGCAGATCCTTAAGGGGACAGGGCTTCTCTGGGGCCAACGTCCTGACTTTC. Translating gives CASRSLRGQGFSGANVLTF.

The genes are TRBV7-9 and TRBJ1-6, with D unclear. The ends were cut back, 2 bases at V and 6 bases at J, with 5 bases in the middle. Looked up from germline, CDR1 is SEHNR and CDR2 is FQNEAQ (reference sequence). This CDR3 spans 13 amino acids. DNA for the CDR3: TGTGCCAGCAGCTTACAGACTAATTCACCCCTCCACTTT. Translated: CASSLQTNSPLHF.

The chain joins TRBV7-2 to TRBJ2-1, with D possibly TRBD2 on 5 matching bases. V lost 1 base, J lost 9 bases, and 13 bases lay in between. The germline V gene encodes CDR1 SGHTA and CDR2 FQGNSA. There are 14 residues in the CDR3. The CDR3 DNA follows: TGTGCCAGCAGCTTAGAAAGGGAGAGGGCTGAGCAGTTCTTC. As protein: CASSLERERAEQFF.

The rearrangement joins TRBV25-1 to TRBJ2-7, with D possibly matching TRBD2 (5 bases). In germline, CDR1 is MGHDK, CDR2 SYGVNS. Trimming shortened V by 3 bases and J by 7 bases, and 13 bases separated the two germline ends. The CDR3 contains 13 residues. CDR3 DNA sequence: TGTGCCAGCAGTGAGGTCGGACTTTTGGAGCAGTACTTC. Encoded protein: CASSEVGLLEQYF.

The chain is built from TRBV7-2 and TRBJ2-1, with D maybe TRBD1 (8 bases). V dropped 5 bases and J dropped 9 bases, with 20 bases sitting between them. The CDR3 covers 15 residues. Germline V gene data show CDR1 as SGHTA and CDR2 as FQGNSA. CDR3 loop: CASSQQGGQGGEQFF. The CDR3 bases are TGTGCCAGCAGCCAACAGGGGGGGCAGGGAGGTGAGCAGTTCTTC.

The V and J genes are TRBV4-1 and TRBJ2-3, with TRBD1 matching over 7 bases. The J segment lost 1 base and the V segment lost 4 bases, leaving 8 bases of the junction unmatched. The CDR3 runs to 16 residues. Germline-derived CDR1 and CDR2 are MGHRA and YSYEKL. This CDR3 is CASSRPNRGRTDTQYF. Written as DNA, the CDR3 is TGCGCCAGCAGCCGGCCTAACAGGGGACGCACAGATACGCAGTATTTT.

The chain recombines TRBV4-3 with TRBJ1-3, with D perhaps TRBD1 (5 bases). The V end lost 3 bases, the J end lost 5 bases, and 17 bases lay between the germline ends. The length of the CDR3 is 16 residues. Germline CDR1 reads LGHNA; CDR2 reads YSLEER. The CDR3 bases are TGCGCCAGCAGCCAGAGGAGGGACCGGGTGAGAAACACCATATATTTT. This gives the protein CASSQRRDRVRNTIYF.

V is TRBV7-2 and J is TRBJ2-6; D is undetermined. Looked up from germline, CDR1 is SGHTA and CDR2 is FQGNSA. The V end lost 3 bases, the J end lost 0 bases, and 15 bases lay between the germline ends. The CDR3 spans 18 residues. The CDR3 DNA sequence: TGTGCCAGCAGCTTCAAAAGTACTTACCCCTCTGGGGCCAACGTCCTGACTTTC. Its protein product is CASSFKSTYPSGANVLTF.

The chain carries TRBV30 and TRBJ2-7, with D maybe TRBD1 (5 bases). Germline assignment: CDR1 GTSNPN and CDR2 SVGIG (reference sequence). V lost 0 bases, J lost 6 bases, and 12 bases lay in between. There are 13 residues in the CDR3. The CDR3 reads CAWSVVRESEQYF. In DNA, the CDR3 is TGTGCCTGGAGTGTAGTCAGGGAAAGCGAGCAGTACTTC. Variable domain in full (rest from reference TRBV30 and TRBJ2-7): SQTIHQWPATLVQPVGSPLSLECTVEGTSNPNLYWYRQAAGRGLQLLFYSVGIGQISSEVPQNLSASRPQDRQFILSSKKLLLSDSGFYLCAWSVVRESEQYFGPGTRLTVT.